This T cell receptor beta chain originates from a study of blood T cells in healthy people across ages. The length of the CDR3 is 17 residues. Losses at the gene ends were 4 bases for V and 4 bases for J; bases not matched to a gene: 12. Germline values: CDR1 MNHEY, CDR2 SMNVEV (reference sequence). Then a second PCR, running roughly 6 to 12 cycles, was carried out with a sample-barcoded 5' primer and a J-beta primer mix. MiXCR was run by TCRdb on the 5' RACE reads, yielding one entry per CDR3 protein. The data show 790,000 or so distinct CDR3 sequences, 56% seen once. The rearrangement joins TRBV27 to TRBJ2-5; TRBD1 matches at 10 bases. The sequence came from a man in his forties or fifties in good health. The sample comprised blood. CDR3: CASSSTRTGGRGETQYF. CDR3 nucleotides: TGTGCCAGCAGTTCCACTAGGACAGGGGGTCGTGGAGAGACCCAGTACTTC.